This T cell receptor (beta chain) is drawn from a study of T cell repertoires in cytomegalovirus infection. Only a few counts were recorded for this clonotype. This CDR3 spans 13 amino acids. The germline gives CDR1 MNHEY, CDR2 SMNVEV (reference sequence). V lost 6 bases, J lost 14 bases, and 20 bases lay in between. In TCRdb, the reads were re-called with MiXCR into one record per CDR3 protein. The repertoire holds a few hundred thousand distinct CDR3 sequences, 15% to 20% seen once, with approximately 12% in the top ten. This clonotype was obtained from a human donor in good health (CMV status not recorded). Some clones in this sample may be carry-over from other donors' samples. The rearrangement joins TRBV27 to TRBJ2-1; D is possibly TRBD2 (6 bases). Sequencing was done on a sample of PBMCs. The CDR3 loop reads CASSIVRDSLKFF. As DNA, the CDR3 is TGTGCCAGCAGCATAGTCCGGGACTCCCTGAAGTTCTTC.